In this sample, the clone carrying this T cell receptor (beta chain) turned up many times. Its antigen is still unknown. This record comes from a study of identical twins. Study results and caveats: Cross-sectional statistics, not tracking of the same donors, supported the conclusions. Beta clonotypes that were abundant in cord blood contained fewer insertions, a pattern absent from memory repertoires. Twins shared out-of-frame alpha sequences with excess low generation probability.

There were only healthy Caucasians among the donors. In TCRdb, the 5' RACE reads were re-called with MiXCR into one record per CDR3 protein. The table has 570,000 or so distinct CDR3 sequences, more than 9% seen once. Germline V gene data show CDR1 as DFQATT and CDR2 as SNEGSKA (reference sequence). Trimming removed 3 bases at V and 3 bases at J, with 15 bases between. There are 15 residues in the CDR3. These same data were also listed under a study on yellow fever vaccine responses in identical twins.

The origin of this receptor is a woman younger than 30 in good health. The sequenced sample was PBMCs. J is TRBJ2-1 and V is TRBV20-1; D remains unclear. CDR3 in DNA: TGCAGTGCTAGGCCGGACGGATACCTCTACAATGAGCAGTTCTTC. Translated, it gives CSARPDGYLYNEQFF.